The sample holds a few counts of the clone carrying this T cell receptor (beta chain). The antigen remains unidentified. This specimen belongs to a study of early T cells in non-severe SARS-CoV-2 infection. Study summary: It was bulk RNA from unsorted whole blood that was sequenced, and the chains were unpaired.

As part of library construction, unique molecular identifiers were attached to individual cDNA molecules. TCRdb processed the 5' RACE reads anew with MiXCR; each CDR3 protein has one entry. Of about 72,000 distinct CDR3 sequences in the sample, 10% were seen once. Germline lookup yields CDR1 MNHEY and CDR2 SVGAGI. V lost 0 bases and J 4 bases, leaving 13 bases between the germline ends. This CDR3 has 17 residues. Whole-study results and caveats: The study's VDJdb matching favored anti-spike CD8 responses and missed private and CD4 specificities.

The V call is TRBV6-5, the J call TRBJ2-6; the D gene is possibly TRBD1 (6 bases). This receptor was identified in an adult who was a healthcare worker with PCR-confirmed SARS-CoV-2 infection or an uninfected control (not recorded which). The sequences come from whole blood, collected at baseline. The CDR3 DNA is TGTGCCAGCAGTTACTCGAGAGACAGGACCGGGGCCAACGTCCTGACTTTC. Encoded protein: CASSYSRDRTGANVLTF.